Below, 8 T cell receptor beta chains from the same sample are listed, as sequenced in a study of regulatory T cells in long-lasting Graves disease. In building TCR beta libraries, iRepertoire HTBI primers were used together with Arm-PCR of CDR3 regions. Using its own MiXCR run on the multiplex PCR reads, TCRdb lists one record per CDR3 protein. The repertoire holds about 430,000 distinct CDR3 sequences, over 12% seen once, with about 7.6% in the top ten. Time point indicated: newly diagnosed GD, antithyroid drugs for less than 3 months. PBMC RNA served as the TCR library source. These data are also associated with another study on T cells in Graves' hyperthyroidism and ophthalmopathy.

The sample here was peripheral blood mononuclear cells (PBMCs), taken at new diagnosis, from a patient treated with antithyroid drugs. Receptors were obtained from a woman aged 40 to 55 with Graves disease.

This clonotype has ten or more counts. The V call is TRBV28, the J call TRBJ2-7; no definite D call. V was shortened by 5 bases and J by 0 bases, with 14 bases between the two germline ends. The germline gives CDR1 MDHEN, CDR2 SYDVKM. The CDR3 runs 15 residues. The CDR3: CASSPKPDGSYEQYF. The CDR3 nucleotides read TGTGCCAGCAGTCCCAAACCGGACGGCTCCTACGAGCAGTACTTC.

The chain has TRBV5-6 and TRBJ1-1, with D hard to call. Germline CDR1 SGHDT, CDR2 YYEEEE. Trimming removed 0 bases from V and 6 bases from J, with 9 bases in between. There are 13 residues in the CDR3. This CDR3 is CASSLGSAAEAFF. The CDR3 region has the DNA TGTGCCAGCAGCTTGGGCTCGGCAGCTGAAGCTTTCTTT. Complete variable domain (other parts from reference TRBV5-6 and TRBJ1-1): DAGVTQSPTHLIKTRGQQVTLRCSPKSGHDTVSWYQQALGQGPQFIFQYYEEEERQRGNFPDRFSGHQFPNYSSELNVNALLLGDSALYLCASSLGSAAEAFFGQGTRLTVV.

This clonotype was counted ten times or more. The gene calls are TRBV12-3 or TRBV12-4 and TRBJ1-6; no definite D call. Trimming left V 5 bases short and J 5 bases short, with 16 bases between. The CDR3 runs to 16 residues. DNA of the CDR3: TGTGCCAGCAGTCAGTACGGGGTCGGGAATAATTCACCCCTCCACTTT. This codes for CASSQYGVGNNSPLHF.

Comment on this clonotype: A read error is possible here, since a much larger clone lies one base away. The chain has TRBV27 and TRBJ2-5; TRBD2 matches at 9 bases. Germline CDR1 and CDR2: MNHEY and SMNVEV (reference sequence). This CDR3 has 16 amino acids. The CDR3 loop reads CASSQTASGIYNELFF. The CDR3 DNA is TGTGCCAGCAGCCAGACCGCTAGCGGGATTTACAATGAGCTGTTCTTC.

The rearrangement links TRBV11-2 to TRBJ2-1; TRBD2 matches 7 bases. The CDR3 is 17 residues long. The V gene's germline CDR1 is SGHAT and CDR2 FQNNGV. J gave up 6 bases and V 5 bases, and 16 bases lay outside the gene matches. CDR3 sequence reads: CASSQASGGRVVNEQFF. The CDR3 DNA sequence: TGTGCCAGCAGCCAAGCCAGTGGCGGGAGAGTCGTCAATGAGCAGTTCTTC.

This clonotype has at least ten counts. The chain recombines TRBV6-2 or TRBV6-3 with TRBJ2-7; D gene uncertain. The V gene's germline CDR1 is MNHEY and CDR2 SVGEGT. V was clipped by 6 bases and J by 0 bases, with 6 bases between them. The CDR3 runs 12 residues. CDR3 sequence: CASSRYSYEQYF. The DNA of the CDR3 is TGTGCCAGCAGCCGATACTCCTACGAGCAGTACTTC.

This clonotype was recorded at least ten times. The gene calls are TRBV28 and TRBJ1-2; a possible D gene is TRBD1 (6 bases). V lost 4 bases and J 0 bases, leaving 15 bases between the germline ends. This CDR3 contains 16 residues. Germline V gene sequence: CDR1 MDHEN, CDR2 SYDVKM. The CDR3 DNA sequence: TGTGCCAGCAGTTCTCTCGACAGGAGCTCTAACTATGGCTACACCTTC. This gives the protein CASSSLDRSSNYGYTF.

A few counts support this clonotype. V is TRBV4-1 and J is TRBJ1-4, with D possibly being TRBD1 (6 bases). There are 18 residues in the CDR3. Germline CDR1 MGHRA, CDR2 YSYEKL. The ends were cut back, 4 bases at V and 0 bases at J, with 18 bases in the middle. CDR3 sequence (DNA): TGCGCCAGCAGCCCAAGGGGGGTGACCTTGGCAACTAATGAAAAACTGTTTTTT. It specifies CASSPRGVTLATNEKLFF.